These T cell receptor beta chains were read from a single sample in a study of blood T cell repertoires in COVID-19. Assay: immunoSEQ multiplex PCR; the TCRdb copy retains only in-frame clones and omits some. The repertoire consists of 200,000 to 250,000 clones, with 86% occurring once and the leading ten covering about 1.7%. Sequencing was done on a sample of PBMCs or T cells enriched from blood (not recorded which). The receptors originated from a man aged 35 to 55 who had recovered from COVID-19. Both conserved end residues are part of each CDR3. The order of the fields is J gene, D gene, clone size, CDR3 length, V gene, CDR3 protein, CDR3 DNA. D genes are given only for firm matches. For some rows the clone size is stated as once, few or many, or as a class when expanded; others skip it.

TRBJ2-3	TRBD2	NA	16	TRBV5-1	CASSPRTSGATDTQYF	TGCGCCAGCAGTCCAAGGACTAGCGGGGCAACAGATACGCAGTATTTT
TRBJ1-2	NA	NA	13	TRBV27	CASSGLQGNGYTF	TGTGCCAGCAGTGGTTTACAGGGAAACGGCTACACCTTC
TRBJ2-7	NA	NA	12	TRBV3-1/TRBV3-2	CASSRGSYEQYF	TGTGCCAGCAGTCGCGGATCCTACGAGCAGTACTTC
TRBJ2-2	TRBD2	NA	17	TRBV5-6	CASSLARTSGGNGELFF	TGTGCCAGCAGCTTGGCCCGGACTAGCGGGGGGAACGGGGAGCTGTTTTTT
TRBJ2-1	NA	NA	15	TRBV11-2	CASSLAGRTYNEQFF	TGTGCCAGCAGCTTGGCGGGACGGACATACAATGAGCAGTTCTTC
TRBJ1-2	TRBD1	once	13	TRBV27	CASRPGGGYGYTF	TGTGCCAGCAGGCCAGGGGGCGGCTATGGCTACACCTTC
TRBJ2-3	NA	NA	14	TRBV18	CASSPSGPGDTQYF	TGTGCCAGCTCACCCAGCGGGCCGGGGGATACGCAGTATTTT
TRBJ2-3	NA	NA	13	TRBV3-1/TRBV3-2	CASSLIPEGGVYF	TGTGCCAGCAGCCTAATCCCAGAAGGAGGTGTGTATTTT
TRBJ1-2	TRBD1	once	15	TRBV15	CATSRDLSETGSYTF	TGTGCCACCAGCAGAGATCTATCAGAGACAGGGAGCTACACCTTC
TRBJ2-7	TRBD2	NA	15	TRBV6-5	CASSYLAGVGYEQYF	TGTGCCAGCAGTTACTTAGCGGGAGTAGGGTACGAGCAGTACTTC
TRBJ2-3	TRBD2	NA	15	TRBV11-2	CASSLDGTSTDTQYF	TGTGCCAGCAGCTTAGACGGGACTAGCACCGATACGCAGTATTTT
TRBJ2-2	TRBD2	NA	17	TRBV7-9	CASSDQAGGPWTGELFF	TGTGCCAGCAGTGACCAAGCGGGGGGGCCGTGGACCGGGGAGCTGTTTTTT
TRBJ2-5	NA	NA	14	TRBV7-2	CASSLGANQETQYF	TGTGCCAGCAGCTTAGGAGCAAACCAAGAGACCCAGTACTTC
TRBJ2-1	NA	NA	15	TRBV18	CASSLASVIGGEQFF	TGTGCCAGCTCTCTGGCATCGGTGATCGGGGGAGAGCAGTTCTTC
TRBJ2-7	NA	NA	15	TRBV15	CATSRLRGRSYEQYF	TGTGCCACCAGCAGACTTAGGGGCCGCTCCTACGAGCAGTACTTC
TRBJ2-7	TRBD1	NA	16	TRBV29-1	CSVEGSGTGGSYEQYF	TGCAGCGTTGAAGGGTCCGGGACAGGGGGCTCTTACGAGCAGTACTTC
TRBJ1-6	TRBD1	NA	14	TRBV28	CASSDRGSNSPLHF	TGTGCCAGCAGTGACAGGGGGAGTAATTCACCCCTCCACTTT
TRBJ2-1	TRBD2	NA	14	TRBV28	CASSFEESGGLQFF	TGTGCCAGCAGTTTCGAAGAAAGCGGGGGATTGCAGTTCTTC
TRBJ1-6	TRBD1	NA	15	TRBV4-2	CASSQVGTDNSPLHF	TGTGCCAGCAGCCAAGTGGGGACAGATAATTCACCCCTCCACTTT
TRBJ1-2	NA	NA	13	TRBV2	CASSEEAGAGYTF	TGTGCCAGCAGTGAGGAGGCAGGGGCTGGCTACACCTTC
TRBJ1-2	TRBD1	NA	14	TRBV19	CASSKDRSSYGYTF	TGTGCCAGTAGTAAGGACAGGAGTTCCTATGGCTACACCTTC
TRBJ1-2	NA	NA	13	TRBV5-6	CASSPGVAVGYTF	TGTGCCAGCAGCCCGGGGGTAGCGGTTGGCTACACCTTC